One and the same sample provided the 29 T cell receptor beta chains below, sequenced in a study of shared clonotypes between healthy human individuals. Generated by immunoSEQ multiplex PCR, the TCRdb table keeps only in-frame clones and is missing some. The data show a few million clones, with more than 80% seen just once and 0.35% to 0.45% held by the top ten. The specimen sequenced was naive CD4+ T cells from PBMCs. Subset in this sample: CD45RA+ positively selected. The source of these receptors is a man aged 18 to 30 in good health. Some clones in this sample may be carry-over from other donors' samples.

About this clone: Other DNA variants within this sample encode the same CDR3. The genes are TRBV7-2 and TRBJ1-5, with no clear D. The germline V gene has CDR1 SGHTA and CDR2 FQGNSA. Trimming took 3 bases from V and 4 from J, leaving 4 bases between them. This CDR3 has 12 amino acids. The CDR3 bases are TGTGCCAGCAGCTTGTTGAATCAGCCCCAGCATTTT. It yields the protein CASSLLNQPQHF. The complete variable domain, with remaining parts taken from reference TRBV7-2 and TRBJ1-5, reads GAGVSQSPSNKVTEKGKDVELRCDPISGHTALYWYRQSLGQGLEFLIYFQGNSAPDKSGLPSDRFSAERTGGSVSTLTIQRTQQEDSAVYLCASSLLNQPQHFGDGTRLSIL.

The CDR3 DNA follows: TGTGCCTGGTCCAACCGGGACCTTCAAGAGACCCAGTACTTC. This translates into CAWSNRDLQETQYF. This rearrangement joins TRBV30 to TRBJ2-5; D may be TRBD1 or TRBD2 (5 bases each). Trimming shortened V by 5 bases and J by 2 bases, and 15 bases separated the two germline ends. CDR3 length: 14 residues. Germline V CDR1 and CDR2: GTSNPN, SVGIG (reference sequence).

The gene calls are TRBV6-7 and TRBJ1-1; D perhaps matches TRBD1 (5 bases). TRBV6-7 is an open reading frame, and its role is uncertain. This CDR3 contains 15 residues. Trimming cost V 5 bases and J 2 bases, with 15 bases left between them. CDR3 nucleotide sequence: TGTGCCAGCAGTCCGACTCCGGGGCCAAACACTGAAGCTTTCTTT. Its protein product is CASSPTPGPNTEAFF.

The CDR3 spells CASSATLGNRRQYF. The DNA of the CDR3 is TGTGCCAGCAGTGCCACCCTCGGGAACCGGAGACAGTACTTC. The rearrangement links TRBV6-1 to TRBJ2-4; D is perhaps TRBD2 (5 bases). Trimming took 4 bases from V and 13 from J, leaving 20 bases between them. Germline CDR1 MNHNS, CDR2 SASEGT. CDR3 length: 14 amino acids.

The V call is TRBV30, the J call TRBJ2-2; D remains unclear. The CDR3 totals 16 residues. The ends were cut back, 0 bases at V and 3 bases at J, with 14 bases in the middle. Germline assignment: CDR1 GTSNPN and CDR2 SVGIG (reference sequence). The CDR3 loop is CAWSVWGGGYTGELFF. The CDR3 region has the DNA TGTGCCTGGAGTGTCTGGGGTGGTGGGTACACCGGGGAGCTGTTTTTT.

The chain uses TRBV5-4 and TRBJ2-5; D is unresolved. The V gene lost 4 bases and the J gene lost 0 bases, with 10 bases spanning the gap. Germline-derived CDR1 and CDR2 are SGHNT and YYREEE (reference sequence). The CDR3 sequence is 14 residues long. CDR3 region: CASSPDWDQETQYF. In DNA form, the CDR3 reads TGTGCCAGCAGCCCAGACTGGGACCAAGAGACCCAGTACTTC.

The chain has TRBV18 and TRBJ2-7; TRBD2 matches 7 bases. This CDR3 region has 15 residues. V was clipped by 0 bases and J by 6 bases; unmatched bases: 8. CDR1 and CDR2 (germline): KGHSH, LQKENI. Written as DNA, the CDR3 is TGTGCCAGCTCACCACCGGGGGGGAGCCGGCTCGAGCAGTACTTC. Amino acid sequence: CASSPPGGSRLEQYF.

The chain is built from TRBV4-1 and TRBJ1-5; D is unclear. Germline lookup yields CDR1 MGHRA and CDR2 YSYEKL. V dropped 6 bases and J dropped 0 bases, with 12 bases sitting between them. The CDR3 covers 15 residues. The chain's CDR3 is CASSLHRDSNQPQHF. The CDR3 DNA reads TGCGCCAGCAGTCTACATAGGGATAGCAATCAGCCCCAGCATTTT.

The CDR3, as DNA: TGTGCCAGCAGTTCGACAGGGGGCTTTACTGAAGCTTTCTTT. Its translation: CASSSTGGFTEAFF. V gene TRBV5-4 combines with J gene TRBJ1-1; 10 positions agree with TRBD1. Germline V lookup: CDR1 SGHNT, CDR2 YYREEE (reference sequence). The V and J ends lost 5 bases and 5 bases, in that order; junction bases with no gene match: 6. The CDR3 sequence is 14 residues long.

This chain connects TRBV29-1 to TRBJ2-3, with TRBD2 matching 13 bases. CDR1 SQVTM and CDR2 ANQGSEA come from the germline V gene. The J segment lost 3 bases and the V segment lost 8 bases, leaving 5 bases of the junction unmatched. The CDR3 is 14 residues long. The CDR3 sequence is CSTGTSGATDTQYF. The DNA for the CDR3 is TGCAGCACCGGGACTAGCGGGGCGACAGATACGCAGTATTTT.

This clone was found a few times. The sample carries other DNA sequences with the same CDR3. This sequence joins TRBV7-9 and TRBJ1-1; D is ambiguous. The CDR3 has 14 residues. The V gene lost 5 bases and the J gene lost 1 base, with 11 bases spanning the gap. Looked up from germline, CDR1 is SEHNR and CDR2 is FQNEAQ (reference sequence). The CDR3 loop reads CASSLTTGNTEAFF. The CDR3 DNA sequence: TGTGCCAGCAGCCTTACTACGGGGAACACTGAAGCTTTCTTT.

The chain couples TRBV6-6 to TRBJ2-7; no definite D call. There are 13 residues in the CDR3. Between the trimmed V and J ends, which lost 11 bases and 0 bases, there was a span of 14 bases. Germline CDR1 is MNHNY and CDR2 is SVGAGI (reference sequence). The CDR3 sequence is CAGGPESSYEQYF. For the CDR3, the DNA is TGTGCCGGCGGACCGGAGAGCTCCTACGAGCAGTACTTC.

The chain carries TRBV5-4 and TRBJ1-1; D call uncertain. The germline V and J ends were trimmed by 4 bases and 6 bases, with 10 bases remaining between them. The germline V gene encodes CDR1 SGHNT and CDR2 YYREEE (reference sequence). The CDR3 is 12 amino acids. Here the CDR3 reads CASSAKQSEAFF. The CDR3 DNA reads TGTGCCAGCAGCGCTAAACAGTCTGAAGCTTTCTTT.

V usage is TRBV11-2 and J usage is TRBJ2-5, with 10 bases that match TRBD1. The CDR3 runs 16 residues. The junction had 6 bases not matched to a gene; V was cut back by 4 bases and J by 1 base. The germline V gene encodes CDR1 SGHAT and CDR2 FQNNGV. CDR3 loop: CASSSTRTGGQETQYF. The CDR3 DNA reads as TGTGCCAGCAGCTCAACCCGGACAGGGGGCCAAGAGACCCAGTACTTC.

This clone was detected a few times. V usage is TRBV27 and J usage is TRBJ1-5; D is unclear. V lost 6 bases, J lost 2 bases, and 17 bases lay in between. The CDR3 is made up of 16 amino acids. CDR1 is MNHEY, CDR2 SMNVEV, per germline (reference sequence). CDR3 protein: CASSLTPAAGNQPQHF. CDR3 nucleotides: TGTGCCAGCAGCCTAACACCCGCCGCGGGCAATCAGCCCCAGCATTTT.

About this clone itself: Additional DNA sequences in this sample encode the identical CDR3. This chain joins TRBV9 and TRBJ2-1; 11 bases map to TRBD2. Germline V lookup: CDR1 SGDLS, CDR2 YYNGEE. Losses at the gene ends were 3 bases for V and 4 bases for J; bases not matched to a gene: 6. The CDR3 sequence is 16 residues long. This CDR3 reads CASSAGGLADYNEQFF. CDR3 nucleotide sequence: TGTGCCAGCAGCGCGGGGGGACTAGCGGATTACAATGAGCAGTTCTTC.

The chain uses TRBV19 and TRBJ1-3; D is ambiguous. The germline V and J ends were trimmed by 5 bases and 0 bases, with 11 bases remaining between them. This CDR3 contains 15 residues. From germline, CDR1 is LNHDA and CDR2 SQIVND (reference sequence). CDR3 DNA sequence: TGTGCCAGTAGTCTCGATCACCTCTCTGGAAACACCATATATTTT. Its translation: CASSLDHLSGNTIYF.

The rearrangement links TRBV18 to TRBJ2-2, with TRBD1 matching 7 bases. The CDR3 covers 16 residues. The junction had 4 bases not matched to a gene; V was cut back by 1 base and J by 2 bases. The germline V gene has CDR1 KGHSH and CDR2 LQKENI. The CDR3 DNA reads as TGTGCCAGCTCACCACTTAGGGGGCGAAACACCGGGGAGCTGTTTTTT. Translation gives CASSPLRGRNTGELFF.

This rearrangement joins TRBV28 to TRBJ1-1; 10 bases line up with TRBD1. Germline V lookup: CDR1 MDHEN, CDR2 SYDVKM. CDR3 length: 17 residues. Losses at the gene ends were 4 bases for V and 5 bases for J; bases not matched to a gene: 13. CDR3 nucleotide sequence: TGTGCCAGCAGTTCCTCTCCCGGACAGGGGGTTGGAACTGAAGCTTTCTTT. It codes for CASSSSPGQGVGTEAFF.

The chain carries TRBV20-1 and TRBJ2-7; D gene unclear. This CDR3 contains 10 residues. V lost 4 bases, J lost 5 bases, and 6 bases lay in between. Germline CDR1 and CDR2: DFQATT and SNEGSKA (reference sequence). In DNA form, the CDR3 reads TGCAGTGCTAAAGAACACGAGCAGTACTTC. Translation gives CSAKEHEQYF.

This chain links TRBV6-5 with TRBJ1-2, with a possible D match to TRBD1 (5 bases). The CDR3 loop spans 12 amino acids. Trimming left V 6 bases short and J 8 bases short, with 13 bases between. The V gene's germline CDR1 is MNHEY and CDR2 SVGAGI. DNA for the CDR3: TGTGCCAGCAGGGCAGGGCAGGAGGGCTACACCTTC. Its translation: CASRAGQEGYTF.

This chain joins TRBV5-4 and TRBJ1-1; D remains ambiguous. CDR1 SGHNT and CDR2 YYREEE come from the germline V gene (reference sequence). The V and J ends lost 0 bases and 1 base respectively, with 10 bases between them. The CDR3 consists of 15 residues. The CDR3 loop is CASSLVRDTNTEAFF. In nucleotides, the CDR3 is TGTGCCAGCAGCTTGGTGAGGGATACGAACACTGAAGCTTTCTTT.

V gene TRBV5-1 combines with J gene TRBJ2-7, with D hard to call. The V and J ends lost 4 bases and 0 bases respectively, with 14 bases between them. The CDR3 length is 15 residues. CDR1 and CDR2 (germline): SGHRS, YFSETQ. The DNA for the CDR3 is TGCGCCAGCAGCCTCAGCTGGGAACACTCCTACGAGCAGTACTTC. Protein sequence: CASSLSWEHSYEQYF.

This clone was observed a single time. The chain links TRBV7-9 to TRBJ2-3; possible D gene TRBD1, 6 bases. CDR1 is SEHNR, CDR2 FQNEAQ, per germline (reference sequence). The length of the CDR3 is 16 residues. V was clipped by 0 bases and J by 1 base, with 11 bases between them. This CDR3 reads CASSLAQGRRTDTQYF. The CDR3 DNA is TGTGCCAGCAGCTTAGCGCAGGGGCGGCGCACAGATACGCAGTATTTT.

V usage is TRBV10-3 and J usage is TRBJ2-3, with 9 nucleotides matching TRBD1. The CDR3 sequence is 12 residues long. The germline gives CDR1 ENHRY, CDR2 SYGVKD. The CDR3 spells CTTQGATDTQYF. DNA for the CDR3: TGTACCACACAGGGGGCAACAGATACGCAGTATTTT.

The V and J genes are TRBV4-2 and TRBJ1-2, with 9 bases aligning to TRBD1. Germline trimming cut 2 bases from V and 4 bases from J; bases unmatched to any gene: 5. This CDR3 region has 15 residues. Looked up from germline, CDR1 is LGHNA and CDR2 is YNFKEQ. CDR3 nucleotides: TGTGCCAGCAGCCAAACGGGACAGGGCAGCTATGGCTACACCTTC. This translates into CASSQTGQGSYGYTF.

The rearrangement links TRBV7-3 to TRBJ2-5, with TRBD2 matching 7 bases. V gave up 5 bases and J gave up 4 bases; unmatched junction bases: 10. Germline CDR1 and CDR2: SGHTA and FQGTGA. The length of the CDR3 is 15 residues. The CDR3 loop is CASSASAGVAETQYF. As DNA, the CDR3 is TGTGCCAGCAGCGCGTCTGCGGGGGTAGCAGAGACCCAGTACTTC.

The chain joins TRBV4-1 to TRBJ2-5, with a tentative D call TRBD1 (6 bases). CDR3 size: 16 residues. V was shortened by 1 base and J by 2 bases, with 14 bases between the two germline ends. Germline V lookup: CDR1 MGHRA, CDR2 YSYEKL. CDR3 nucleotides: TGCGCCAGCAGCCAAGCGAACAGGGTAGGGCAAGAGACCCAGTACTTC. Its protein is CASSQANRVGQETQYF.

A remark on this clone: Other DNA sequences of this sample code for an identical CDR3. The CDR3 DNA sequence: TGTGCCAGTTCTTCCGGAACAGTCCAAGAGACCCAGTACTTC. This encodes CASSSGTVQETQYF. This rearrangement joins TRBV28 to TRBJ2-5; D gene ambiguous. Germline values: CDR1 MDHEN, CDR2 SYDVKM. V shed 9 bases and J shed 1 base, with 15 bases lying between them. The CDR3 is 14 residues long.